The T cell receptor beta chain described here comes from a study of OX40 agonist ivuxolimab in advanced cancers. For context, the study as a whole: Ivuxolimab was a fully human IgG2 agonistic monoclonal antibody targeting the costimulatory receptor OX40 (CD134). Intravenous ivuxolimab was administered to patients every 2 weeks at six dose levels: 0.01, 0.1, 0.3, 1.5, 3 and 10 mg/kg. A male proportion of about 79% and a mean age of about 60 years, ranging from 23 to 79, were recorded for the dose-escalation cohort. Partial responses occurred in three dose-escalation patients, of whom one had hepatocellular carcinoma and two had cutaneous melanoma. Of the approximately 50 dose-escalation patients, hepatocellular carcinoma was present in roughly 19, melanoma in approximately 15, renal cell carcinoma in 9 and head and neck cancer in 9. The purpose of peripheral TCRbeta sequencing was to test whether ivuxolimab changed TCR sequence diversity and led to clonal T-cell expansion. Prior anti-PD-1, anti-PD-L1 or anti-CTLA-4 therapy was permitted, and 40% to 50% of dose-escalation patients had received checkpoint inhibitors. The monotherapy dose-escalation portion (N ≈ 52 patients) of the phase I ivuxolimab trial is reported in the paper. What the study reported, not specific to this receptor: Partial responders in the 0.1-3.0 mg/kg groups had among the lowest normalized peripheral clonal expansion, especially among CD8+ T cells. Low levels of normalized T-cell clonal expansion were also seen in some patients who did not respond. On average, CD8+ T cells showed more expanded clones than CD4+ T cells after ivuxolimab. The antigen specificity of the peripheral T cells that underwent clonal expansion was not determined. Clonal expansion of both CD4+ and CD8+ blood T cells was observed from baseline to week 6 at doses 0.1 to 3.0 mg/kg.

The trial excluded patients who had a history of autoimmune disease or who were on systemic immunosuppression. Peripheral blood for TCR sequencing was collected from all dose cohorts at baseline, on cycle 4 day 1, and on cycle 7 day 1. Samples came from an open-label, multicenter, first-in-human phase I dose-escalation trial of ivuxolimab. The trial enrolled adults with locally advanced or metastatic head and neck squamous cell, hepatocellular, melanoma or renal cell carcinoma. Before TCR sequencing, CD4+ T cells and CD8+ T cells from peripheral blood were sorted into separate populations. The germline V gene yields SGHRS for CDR1 and YFSETQ for CDR2. Including cysteine and phenylalanine, the CDR3 has 16 amino acids. Just CDR3 DNA is preserved here, 48 bases in frame from base 1. Trimmed from V: 3 bases; trimmed from J: 3 bases; junction bases lacking a gene match: 9. Note on this clone: No cognate antigen has been identified for it. No per-base quality is available; no much larger clone lies one base away.

Genomic DNA was isolated from the sorted cells so that the TCRbeta CDR3 region could be sequenced. The immunoSEQ Assay was used for sequencing of TCRbeta CDR3 regions. TCRdb provides this immuneACCESS table in a form limited to in-frame rearrangements. Some clones are lacking; in checked studies, under half of them reflect an unresolved V gene, and why the rest are absent is not known. This sample is represented by approximately 55,000 clones; around 90% of them were singletons. The ten largest account for 16% of the sample. The chain was built from TRBV5-1 and TRBJ2-7; TRBD2 lines up with 10 middle nucleotides. The receptor was derived from an adult with an advanced solid tumor such as melanoma, head and neck, liver or kidney cancer. This material consisted of CD4+ or CD8+ T cells sorted from blood, taken in a trial of the OX40 agonist ivuxolimab. Here the CDR3 is given as CASSSGTSERVYEQYF. At the DNA level, the sequence is TGCGCCAGCAGCTCCGGGACTAGCGAGAGGGTCTACGAGCAGTACTTC. Here the CDR3 is joined to the reference TRBV5-1 and TRBJ2-7 genes, and the full variable domain is: KAGVTQTPRYLIKTRGQQVTLSCSPISGHRSVSWYQQTPGQGLQFLFEYFSETQRNKGNFPGRFSGRQFSNSRSEMNVSTLELGDSALYLCASSSGTSERVYEQYFGPGTRLTVT.